What follows is one T cell receptor beta chain and its context. Its specificity is unknown. This sample stems from a study of shared clonotypes between healthy human individuals. Study outcomes and limitations: Richness estimates generally favored naive over memory subsets.

When replicate PCRs were run on sorted subsets, they used around 0.2 ug DNA, about 31,000 T cell genomes. Clones were read by immunoSEQ multiplex PCR, and TCRdb kept only the in-frame ones, dropping some. This sample has roughly 1.5 million clones; about 98% occur once, and the top ten carry about 0.45%. Per germline, CDR1 SGHNT and CDR2 YYREEE (reference sequence). The CDR3 runs 13 residues. The germline V and J ends were trimmed by 4 bases and 8 bases, with 14 bases remaining between them. The specimen was naive CD4+ T cells sorted from blood. Stated subset: CD45RA+ positively selected. The chain couples TRBV5-4 to TRBJ2-3; the D is unclear. This receptor was obtained from a man aged 25 to 40 in good health. The CDR3 nucleotides read TGTGCCAGCAGCCAACCAAGGGAAGGTACGCAGTATTTT. It specifies CASSQPREGTQYF.